One T cell receptor beta chain is described in this entry. Its target is not known. This sample was included in a study of T cell responses to AZD1222 COVID-19 vaccine. Study at large: Recipients boosted at about 4 weeks or about 12 weeks are pooled.

The study's findings and limits: Targets within unmutated variant regions were reportedly found for nearly half of spike-specific TCRs. Mapped onto spike, vaccine-associated CD4 TCRs spanned it and were dominant at 160-218 and 743-854. It was only a handful of AZD1222 recipients who were seropositive at baseline.

Only in-frame clones appear in the TCRdb table, and some are missing; sequencing was by immunoSEQ multiplex PCR. The sample contains 100,000 or so clones, about 94% of which appear only once. The specimen comprised peripheral blood, sampled on day 0 of AZD1222 vaccination. The clonotype comes from an adult in good health.

The CDR3 DNA reads TGTGCCAGCAGCTTACAAGGACAGGGGACGCAGTATTTT. This codes for CASSLQGQGTQYF. The chain carries TRBV7-3 and TRBJ2-3, with 9 bases aligning to TRBD1. In germline, CDR1 is SGHTA, CDR2 FQGTGA. The CDR3 sequence is 13 residues long. With V trimmed by 2 bases and J by 9 bases, 3 bases remained unmatched.